Reported below is one T cell receptor (beta chain). The sample belongs to a study of OX40 agonist ivuxolimab in advanced cancers. Study-wide context: The patients got ivuxolimab, which is an agonistic anti-OX40 (CD134) antibody. At 0.01 to 10 mg/kg, ivuxolimab was administered intravenously to patients every 2 weeks.

J gave up 7 bases and V 1 base, and 4 bases lay outside the gene matches. CDR3 length: 14 amino acids. The germline gives CDR1 SGHVS, CDR2 FQNEAQ. Repertoires were generated with immunoSEQ multiplex PCR, while TCRdb's copy carries only in-frame clones and drops some. Among under 20,000 clones listed, roughly 70% were seen once. Patients with a history of autoimmune disease or on systemic immunosuppression were excluded. Collection of blood occurred at baseline, at cycle 4 day 1, and at cycle 7 day 1. The sample in question was CD4+ or CD8+ T cells sorted from blood, obtained in a trial of the OX40 agonist ivuxolimab. The TCR originated in an adult with an advanced solid tumor such as melanoma, head and neck, liver or kidney cancer. The rearrangement links TRBV7-8 to TRBJ2-5, with 9 bases aligning to TRBD2. The CDR3 nucleotides are TGTGCCAGCAGCTTAGTTGCGGGAGGGGGGACCCAGTACTTC. It codes for CASSLVAGGGTQYF.